The rows below give T cell receptor beta chains drawn from one sample of a study of CD8 T cells in ankylosing spondylitis. One entry per CDR3 protein, called by TCRdb with MiXCR from the 5' RACE reads. This table holds 200,000 or so distinct CDR3 sequences, 10% to 15% found once. Material: blood, either unsorted or a sorted T cell fraction (not recorded which). The receptors here all came from a female donor with ankylosing spondylitis or in good health (not recorded which). Both conserved end residues are part of each CDR3. The D gene is left open where the match is weak. A row's size may be missing; if present it is once, few, many or a size class.

J gene: TRBJ2-4
clone size: NA
CDR3 length: 16
D gene: TRBD1
V gene: TRBV7-2
CDR3 protein: CASRVPGQGQGNIQYF
CDR3 DNA: TGTGCCAGCAGGGTTCCGGGACAGGGTCAAGGGAACATTCAGTACTTC

J gene: TRBJ2-2
clone size: many
CDR3 length: 13
D gene: NA
V gene: TRBV24-1
CDR3 protein: CATGERVTGELFF
CDR3 DNA: TGTGCCACCGGGGAGAGGGTTACCGGGGAGCTGTTTTTT

J gene: TRBJ2-3
clone size: NA
CDR3 length: 12
D gene: NA
V gene: TRBV7-2
CDR3 protein: CASGASPDTQYF
CDR3 DNA: TGTGCCAGCGGGGCCTCTCCAGATACGCAGTATTTT

J gene: TRBJ2-3
clone size: many
CDR3 length: 16
D gene: TRBD2
V gene: TRBV6-5
CDR3 protein: CASSYSTSGSTDTQYF
CDR3 DNA: TGTGCCAGCAGTTACTCGACTAGCGGGAGCACAGATACGCAGTATTTT

J gene: TRBJ1-4
clone size: many
CDR3 length: 15
D gene: TRBD1
V gene: TRBV6-2/TRBV6-3
CDR3 protein: CASRRPGQGNEKLFF
CDR3 DNA: TGTGCCAGCAGACGGCCGGGACAGGGTAATGAAAAACTGTTTTTT

J gene: TRBJ2-5
clone size: many
CDR3 length: 11
D gene: TRBD1
V gene: TRBV20-1
CDR3 protein: CSADRGETQYF
CDR3 DNA: TGCAGTGCTGACAGGGGAGAGACCCAGTACTTC

J gene: TRBJ2-1
clone size: NA
CDR3 length: 15
D gene: TRBD2
V gene: TRBV10-3
CDR3 protein: CVISVEPSGNNEQFF
CDR3 DNA: TGTGTCATCAGTGTTGAGCCTAGCGGGAACAATGAGCAGTTCTTC

J gene: TRBJ2-7
clone size: many
CDR3 length: 11
D gene: NA
V gene: TRBV10-3
CDR3 protein: CASGTAYEQYF
CDR3 DNA: TGTGCCAGCGGGACAGCCTACGAGCAGTACTTC

J gene: TRBJ1-2
clone size: many
CDR3 length: 19
D gene: NA
V gene: TRBV4-1
CDR3 protein: CASSQDRYGGQSAGYGYTF
CDR3 DNA: TGCGCCAGCAGCCAAGATCGGTACGGGGGACAATCGGCCGGATATGGCTACACCTTC

J gene: TRBJ1-1
clone size: NA
CDR3 length: 15
D gene: TRBD1
V gene: TRBV3-1
CDR3 protein: CASSLRTGGITEAFF
CDR3 DNA: TGTGCCAGCAGCTTACGGACAGGGGGTATCACTGAAGCTTTCTTT

J gene: TRBJ2-7
clone size: few
CDR3 length: 13
D gene: NA
V gene: TRBV29-1
CDR3 protein: CSVALGPTYEQYF
CDR3 DNA: TGCAGCGTTGCCTTGGGACCTACCTACGAGCAGTACTTC

J gene: TRBJ2-2
clone size: few
CDR3 length: 17
D gene: TRBD1
V gene: TRBV30
CDR3 protein: CAWSVNRGQGATGELFF
CDR3 DNA: TGTGCCTGGAGTGTAAATAGAGGACAGGGGGCAACCGGGGAGCTGTTTTTT

J gene: TRBJ1-1
clone size: many
CDR3 length: 17
D gene: NA
V gene: TRBV10-3
CDR3 protein: CAISDSAWGAPDTEAFF
CDR3 DNA: TGTGCCATCAGTGACTCCGCCTGGGGGGCGCCTGACACTGAAGCTTTCTTT

J gene: TRBJ2-7
clone size: many
CDR3 length: 15
D gene: NA
V gene: TRBV5-1
CDR3 protein: CASSLVPGDSYEQYF
CDR3 DNA: TGCGCCAGCAGCTTGGTTCCGGGGGACTCCTACGAGCAGTACTTC

J gene: TRBJ1-1
clone size: few
CDR3 length: 14
D gene: TRBD1
V gene: TRBV6-5
CDR3 protein: CASSSEGAATEAFF
CDR3 DNA: TGTGCCAGCAGTTCTGAGGGGGCGGCGACTGAAGCTTTCTTT

J gene: TRBJ1-2
clone size: few
CDR3 length: 14
D gene: TRBD1
V gene: TRBV6-2/TRBV6-3
CDR3 protein: CASSRTTGDYGYTF
CDR3 DNA: TGTGCCAGCAGCCGCACAACAGGGGACTATGGCTACACCTTC

J gene: TRBJ2-7
clone size: NA
CDR3 length: 14
D gene: NA
V gene: TRBV12-3/TRBV12-4
CDR3 protein: CASSFGSPFDEQYF
CDR3 DNA: TGTGCCAGCAGTTTTGGGTCGCCTTTCGACGAGCAGTACTTC

J gene: TRBJ1-2
clone size: NA
CDR3 length: 13
D gene: TRBD1
V gene: TRBV20-1
CDR3 protein: CSATEGGRYGYTF
CDR3 DNA: TGCAGTGCTACCGAAGGGGGCCGCTATGGCTACACCTTC

J gene: TRBJ2-6
clone size: many
CDR3 length: 14
D gene: NA
V gene: TRBV20-1
CDR3 protein: CSARTPSGANVLTF
CDR3 DNA: TGCAGTGCTAGAACGCCCTCTGGGGCCAACGTCCTGACTTTC

J gene: TRBJ1-1
clone size: few
CDR3 length: 17
D gene: TRBD1
V gene: TRBV27
CDR3 protein: CASSLTYFDQGAREAFF
CDR3 DNA: TGTGCCAGCAGTTTAACCTACTTCGATCAGGGGGCTCGCGAAGCTTTCTTT

J gene: TRBJ2-1
clone size: many
CDR3 length: 15
D gene: NA
V gene: TRBV5-1
CDR3 protein: CASSLVGTRGGEQFF
CDR3 DNA: TGCGCCAGCAGCTTGGTGGGTACCCGGGGAGGTGAGCAGTTCTTC

J gene: TRBJ2-2
clone size: many
CDR3 length: 13
D gene: NA
V gene: TRBV6-2/TRBV6-3
CDR3 protein: CASGDLRPGELFF
CDR3 DNA: TGTGCCAGCGGGGATCTACGTCCCGGGGAGCTGTTTTTT

J gene: TRBJ2-1
clone size: many
CDR3 length: 16
D gene: NA
V gene: TRBV10-3
CDR3 protein: CAISESSAESYNEQFF
CDR3 DNA: TGTGCCATCAGTGAGTCGAGCGCGGAGAGTTACAATGAGCAGTTCTTC

J gene: TRBJ1-2
clone size: NA
CDR3 length: 15
D gene: NA
V gene: TRBV5-1
CDR3 protein: CASSLEGTSNYGYTF
CDR3 DNA: TGCGCCAGCAGCTTGGAGGGAACCTCTAACTATGGCTACACCTTC

J gene: TRBJ2-7
clone size: many
CDR3 length: 15
D gene: TRBD1
V gene: TRBV28
CDR3 protein: CASSWRDRGAYEQYF
CDR3 DNA: TGTGCCAGCAGTTGGAGGGACAGGGGGGCATACGAGCAGTACTTC

J gene: TRBJ2-1
clone size: NA
CDR3 length: 20
D gene: TRBD2
V gene: TRBV7-2
CDR3 protein: CASSLVIRHHHSGSTNEQFF
CDR3 DNA: TGTGCCAGCAGCTTAGTGATAAGGCACCATCATAGCGGGAGTACGAATGAGCAGTTCTTC

J gene: TRBJ2-1
clone size: many
CDR3 length: 15
D gene: TRBD2
V gene: TRBV7-9
CDR3 protein: CASSLSGGSRNEQFF
CDR3 DNA: TGTGCCAGCAGCTTATCAGGCGGGAGCCGGAATGAGCAGTTCTTC

J gene: TRBJ1-1
clone size: NA
CDR3 length: 15
D gene: NA
V gene: TRBV5-1
CDR3 protein: CASSLWAGSNTEAFF
CDR3 DNA: TGCGCCAGCAGCTTGTGGGCAGGGTCGAACACTGAAGCTTTCTTT

J gene: TRBJ2-3
clone size: NA
CDR3 length: 15
D gene: NA
V gene: TRBV12-3/TRBV12-4
CDR3 protein: CASSLQGGMGDTQYF
CDR3 DNA: TGTGCCAGCAGTTTACAGGGGGGAATGGGTGATACGCAGTATTTT

J gene: TRBJ1-2
clone size: many
CDR3 length: 12
D gene: NA
V gene: TRBV12-3/TRBV12-4
CDR3 protein: CASSFLAGGYTF
CDR3 DNA: TGTGCCAGCAGTTTTCTCGCGGGAGGCTACACCTTC

J gene: TRBJ1-5
clone size: many
CDR3 length: 13
D gene: NA
V gene: TRBV7-2
CDR3 protein: CASSLYYDQPQHF
CDR3 DNA: TGTGCCAGCAGCTTATATTACGATCAGCCCCAGCATTTT

J gene: TRBJ1-5
clone size: many
CDR3 length: 13
D gene: NA
V gene: TRBV20-1
CDR3 protein: CSAREGSNQPQHF
CDR3 DNA: TGCAGTGCTAGGGAGGGAAGCAATCAGCCCCAGCATTTT

J gene: TRBJ2-7
clone size: many
CDR3 length: 11
D gene: NA
V gene: TRBV29-1
CDR3 protein: CSVEQGYEQYF
CDR3 DNA: TGCAGCGTTGAACAGGGGTACGAGCAGTACTTC

J gene: TRBJ2-1
clone size: NA
CDR3 length: 16
D gene: TRBD2
V gene: TRBV25-1
CDR3 protein: CASSEYGGSESNEQFF
CDR3 DNA: TGTGCCAGCAGTGAATATGGCGGGAGCGAAAGCAATGAGCAGTTCTTC

J gene: TRBJ1-1
clone size: many
CDR3 length: 13
D gene: NA
V gene: TRBV20-1
CDR3 protein: CRVRPGENTEAFF
CDR3 DNA: TGCAGAGTACGCCCGGGAGAGAACACTGAAGCTTTCTTT

J gene: TRBJ1-2
clone size: few
CDR3 length: 12
D gene: TRBD1
V gene: TRBV20-1
CDR3 protein: CSAIDRVEGYTF
CDR3 DNA: TGCAGTGCAATAGACAGGGTCGAGGGCTACACCTTC

J gene: TRBJ1-2
clone size: many
CDR3 length: 16
D gene: TRBD1
V gene: TRBV4-3
CDR3 protein: CASSQDIGGTAYGYTF
CDR3 DNA: TGCGCCAGCAGCCAAGATATCGGCGGGACAGCATATGGCTACACCTTC

J gene: TRBJ2-2
clone size: many
CDR3 length: 17
D gene: TRBD1
V gene: TRBV5-1
CDR3 protein: CASSLYDRARQTGELFF
CDR3 DNA: TGCGCCAGCAGCCTTTATGACAGGGCCAGACAGACCGGGGAGCTGTTTTTT

J gene: TRBJ2-5
clone size: NA
CDR3 length: 14
D gene: NA
V gene: TRBV2
CDR3 protein: CASSVSRNQETQYF
CDR3 DNA: TGTGCCAGCAGTGTGAGTCGGAACCAAGAGACCCAGTACTTC

J gene: TRBJ1-1
clone size: few
CDR3 length: 13
D gene: NA
V gene: TRBV9
CDR3 protein: CASSVEPDTEAFF
CDR3 DNA: TGTGCCAGCAGCGTAGAACCCGACACTGAAGCTTTCTTT

J gene: TRBJ2-6
clone size: many
CDR3 length: 17
D gene: TRBD1
V gene: TRBV2
CDR3 protein: CASSRTGGFSGANVLTF
CDR3 DNA: TGTGCCAGCAGCAGGACAGGGGGCTTTTCCGGGGCCAACGTCCTGACTTTC

J gene: TRBJ1-1
clone size: many
CDR3 length: 15
D gene: NA
V gene: TRBV28
CDR3 protein: CASSAGGVVNTEAFF
CDR3 DNA: TGTGCCAGCAGCGCCGGGGGGGTGGTGAACACTGAAGCTTTCTTT

J gene: TRBJ2-7
clone size: NA
CDR3 length: 14
D gene: NA
V gene: TRBV18
CDR3 protein: CASSPLGRAGEQYF
CDR3 DNA: TGTGCCAGCTCACCGCTCGGCAGGGCGGGCGAGCAGTACTTC